The sequence of this T cell receptor beta chain was determined in a study of CD8+CD57+ T cells in acquired aplastic anemia. Looking at the study overall: Researchers reported that healthy donors averaged approximately 10 million reads for CD4+ cells. Study conclusions and caveats: Around 29 CD8+ CDR3 sequences were shared between patients and controls.

The trim removed 3 bases at V and 4 bases at J, leaving 5 bases unmatched. The germline CDR1 and CDR2 sequences are MNHEY and SMNVEV (reference sequence). The CDR3 has 14 residues. Profiling of TCR beta VDJ combinations and CDR3 sequences used genomic DNA as template. From the reads, TCRdb called clonotypes with MiXCR, one entry per CDR3 protein. The table shows about 110,000 distinct CDR3 sequences, with around 53% occurring only once. This clonotype appeared many times. Its target is not known. The V gene is TRBV27, the J gene TRBJ1-2; TRBD1 matches at 7 bases. The TCR was taken from a human donor in good health, serving as a control. Input material: sorted CD4+, CD8+, or CD8+CD57+ T cells (not recorded which) from PBMCs. The CDR3 region is CASSFSGTAYGYTF. The CDR3 coding sequence is TGTGCCAGCAGTTTCTCCGGGACAGCCTATGGCTACACCTTC.